This T cell receptor beta chain originates from a study of T cells after yellow fever vaccination. Findings of the study overall: A limited proportion of clonotypes was detected within both the CD4 and CD8 compartments.

This clonotype was counted a few times. Antigen: not known. Generation of TCR cDNA used 5'RACE template switching (which added a universal primer site and UMIs). Each CDR3 protein is one row after TCRdb ran MiXCR on the 5' RACE reads. Of about 340,000 distinct CDR3 sequences in the sample, 12% were seen once. CDR1 and CDR2 (germline): SGHRS, YFSETQ. The V and J ends lost 6 bases and 2 bases respectively, with 13 bases between them. The CDR3 covers 14 residues. This TCR was sampled from a man aged 18 to 35 who received the YFV17D yellow fever vaccine. The genes are TRBV5-1 and TRBJ2-3; D unclear. Sample: CD4+ T cells sorted from PBMCs, taken 15 days after the yellow fever booster vaccination. This CDR3 reads CASKPSVVTDTQYF. In DNA form, the CDR3 reads TGCGCCAGCAAGCCTTCAGTGGTCACAGATACGCAGTATTTT.